This passage covers 19 T cell receptor beta chains from one sample sequenced in a study of shared clonotypes between healthy human individuals. Naive CD8 cells were CD45RO-negative, positively selected for CCR7, excluding terminally differentiated effector memory CD45RA+ cells. The protocol was immunoSEQ multiplex PCR, while the TCRdb copy is restricted to in-frame clones and leaves out a portion. The sample records about 2,100,000 clones, just over 90% being singletons. The sequenced material came from naive CD8+ T cells from PBMCs. All receptors derive from a man younger than 35 in good health. Some clones in this sample may be carry-over from other donors' samples.

The gene calls are TRBV4-1 and TRBJ1-5, with D perhaps matching TRBD1 (6 bases). V was shortened by 0 bases and J by 0 bases, with 21 bases between the two germline ends. Germline assignment: CDR1 MGHRA and CDR2 YSYEKL. The CDR3 is 20 residues long. DNA for the CDR3: TGCGCCAGCAGCCAAGATAGGCAGGGGCCACTGGGGAATAGCAATCAGCCCCAGCATTTT. This encodes CASSQDRQGPLGNSNQPQHF.

In nucleotides, the CDR3 is TGTGCCAGCAGCGCAGGACTAGCGGGGGAAACAGATACGCAGTATTTT. Residues: CASSAGLAGETDTQYF. V and J are TRBV13 and TRBJ2-3, with 13 bases that match TRBD2. V lost 5 bases to trimming and J lost 3 bases; unmatched junction nucleotides: 5. In germline, CDR1 is PRHDT, CDR2 FYEKMQ (reference sequence). CDR3 length equals 16 residues.

This clone showed up just once. CDR3 sequence reads: CASRRGEKLFF. CDR3 coding DNA: TGTGCAAGTCGCCGTGGTGAAAAACTGTTTTTT. The chain uses TRBV12-2 and TRBJ1-4. TRBV12-2 is classified as a pseudogene. The CDR3 has 11 residues.

The CDR3 reads CASSSLGGRTGELFF. The CDR3 DNA is TGCGCCAGCAGCTCGCTCGGGGGTAGGACCGGGGAGCTGTTTTTT. The J gene is TRBJ2-2, the V gene TRBV5-1, with D tentatively TRBD2 (6 bases). CDR3 length: 15 residues. Germline-derived CDR1 and CDR2 are SGHRS and YFSETQ. The V end was cut by 3 bases, the J end by 5 bases, with 14 bases between. Full variable domain (missing parts from reference TRBV5-1 and TRBJ2-2): KAGVTQTPRYLIKTRGQQVTLSCSPISGHRSVSWYQQTPGQGLQFLFEYFSETQRNKGNFPGRFSGRQFSNSRSEMNVSTLELGDSALYLCASSSLGGRTGELFFGEGSRLTVL.

This rearrangement joins TRBV19 to TRBJ2-7; 7 bases are a match to TRBD1. The CDR3 runs 15 residues. Germline V lookup: CDR1 LNHDA, CDR2 SQIVND (reference sequence). V lost 4 bases and J lost 3; bases outside the gene matches: 9. The CDR3 DNA follows: TGTGCCAGTAGTAGGGACCGGGACAGCTTCTACGAGCAGTACTTC. Translation gives CASSRDRDSFYEQYF.

Only one count was recorded for this clone. The sample carries other DNA sequences with the same CDR3. The chain uses TRBV10-3 and TRBJ2-7, with a tentative D call TRBD2 (6 bases). The V gene's germline CDR1 is ENHRY and CDR2 SYGVKD. The CDR3 consists of 12 residues. Deletions cut 3 bases from V and 4 bases from J, with 7 bases between. The CDR3 protein is CAISDGGYEQYF. CDR3 bases: TGTGCCATCAGTGACGGGGGATACGAGCAGTACTTC.

Turning to this clone: This same CDR3 is encoded by further DNA sequences in the sample. The V gene is TRBV9, the J gene TRBJ1-5; D is undetermined. This CDR3 contains 14 residues. Trimming took 1 base from V and 0 from J, leaving 5 bases between them. CDR1 is SGDLS, CDR2 YYNGEE, per germline. CDR3 protein: CASSVSDSNQPQHF. The DNA of the CDR3 is TGTGCCAGCAGCGTATCTGATAGCAATCAGCCCCAGCATTTT.

The genes are TRBV7-9 and TRBJ2-5; D is possibly TRBD1 or TRBD2 (5 bases each). Trimming shortened V by 6 bases and J by 2 bases, and 16 bases separated the two germline ends. The CDR3 has 15 residues. CDR1 is SEHNR, CDR2 FQNEAQ, per germline (reference sequence). CDR3 nucleotides: TGTGCCAGCAGTCCCCCGGGACGGAGTCAAGAGACCCAGTACTTC. It translates to CASSPPGRSQETQYF.

As for this clone: Compared with germline, one end of the junction differs, possibly owing to a read error. Different DNA sequences within this sample yield the same CDR3. The chain joins TRBV7-9 to TRBJ2-7; possible D gene TRBD1, 6 bases. CDR3 length: 11 residues. Germline V gives CDR1 SEHNR, CDR2 FQNEAQ (reference sequence). The CDR3 region has the DNA TGTGCCAGCACCTTAACAGGGGAGCAGTACTTC. Translation gives CASTLTGEQYF.

Note on this clone: The same CDR3 also results from other DNA sequences found in this sample. This chain joins TRBV28 and TRBJ1-5; 11 positions agree with TRBD1. The CDR3 totals 15 residues. CDR1 and CDR2 (germline): MDHEN, SYDVKM. The junction had 8 bases not matched to a gene; V was cut back by 6 bases and J by 7 bases. The DNA for the CDR3 is TGTGCCAGCAGCTCAGGGACAGGGGGGGGGCAGCCCCAGCATTTT. Translated, it gives CASSSGTGGGQPQHF. The whole variable domain, filled in from reference TRBV28 and TRBJ1-5, reads DVKVTQSSRYLVKRTGEKVFLECVQDMDHENMFWYRQDPGLGLRLIYFSYDVKMKEKGDIPEGYSVSREKKERFSLILESASTNQTSMYLCASSSGTGGGQPQHFGDGTRLSIL.

The chain employs TRBV25-1 and TRBJ1-2, with a tentative D call TRBD1 (6 bases). CDR1 MGHDK and CDR2 SYGVNS come from the germline V gene. The CDR3 runs 12 residues. V gave up 3 bases and J gave up 6 bases, with 8 bases separating them. The chain's CDR3 is CASSDRGHGYTF. The CDR3 nucleotides are TGTGCCAGCAGTGACAGGGGCCATGGCTACACCTTC.

This CDR3 is CASSLRGHGAYEQYF. CDR3 sequence (DNA): TGTGCCAGCAGTCTACGGGGACACGGAGCCTACGAGCAGTACTTC. The chain joins TRBV27 to TRBJ2-7; possibly TRBD1 for D (6 bases). This CDR3 spans 15 amino acids. V was clipped by 5 bases and J by 2 bases, with 16 bases between them. The germline V gene encodes CDR1 MNHEY and CDR2 SMNVEV (reference sequence).

This chain joins TRBV7-9 and TRBJ2-4, with 8 bases aligning to TRBD1. V trimming: 3 bases; J trimming: 9 bases; junction bases outside the gene matches: 4. This CDR3 is 13 amino acids long. Germline CDR1 is SEHNR and CDR2 is FQNEAQ (reference sequence). The CDR3 spells CASSFPGGTIQYF. CDR3 in DNA: TGTGCCAGCAGCTTTCCAGGGGGCACCATTCAGTACTTC. Full variable domain (remainder filled in from reference TRBV7-9 and TRBJ2-4): DTGVSQNPRHKITKRGQNVTFRCDPISEHNRLYWYRQTLGQGPEFLTYFQNEAQLEKSRLLSDRFSAERPKGSFSTLEIQRTEQGDSAMYLCASSFPGGTIQYFGAGTRLSVL.

This clone has only one observation. This chain connects TRBV28 to TRBJ2-5; D is perhaps TRBD1 or TRBD2 (7 bases each). This CDR3 has 17 amino acids. V was shortened by 1 base and J by 2 bases, with 17 bases between the two germline ends. The germline gives CDR1 MDHEN, CDR2 SYDVKM. The CDR3: CASSLLEGRDRQETQYF. CDR3 coding DNA: TGTGCCAGCAGTTTATTGGAAGGGAGGGACAGACAAGAGACCCAGTACTTC. The full variable domain, completed using reference TRBV28 and TRBJ2-5, is DVKVTQSSRYLVKRTGEKVFLECVQDMDHENMFWYRQDPGLGLRLIYFSYDVKMKEKGDIPEGYSVSREKKERFSLILESASTNQTSMYLCASSLLEGRDRQETQYFGPGTRLLVL.

In DNA form, the CDR3 reads TGTGCCAGCAGCTTAGTAACAGAAGAGCAGTTCTTC. Translation: CASSLVTEEQFF. The gene calls are TRBV7-9 and TRBJ2-1; D not certain. This CDR3 has 12 amino acids. Trimming removed 1 base from V and 10 bases from J, with 8 bases in between. Germline V CDR1 and CDR2: SEHNR, FQNEAQ (reference sequence).

The chain employs TRBV6-5 and TRBJ2-5; 8 bases fit TRBD1. The DNA matches TRBJ2-7 better at its end, which makes the J call doubtful. The CDR3 length is 13 residues. Germline lookup yields CDR1 MNHEY and CDR2 SVGAGI. The CDR3 nucleotides are TGTGCCAGCAGCGCGACAGGGGCGGGCGAGCAGTACTTC. Its protein product is CASSATGAGEQYF.

The gene calls are TRBV10-3 and TRBJ1-3; possible D gene TRBD1, 6 bases. CDR3 length: 15 amino acids. CDR1 is ENHRY, CDR2 SYGVKD, per germline. V dropped 4 bases and J dropped 1 base, with 11 bases sitting between them. The CDR3, as DNA: TGTGCCATCAGTGCACAGGGACGATCTGGAAACACCATATATTTT. It yields the protein CAISAQGRSGNTIYF.

CDR3 sequence: CASSPPGQQETQYF. DNA for the CDR3: TGTGCCAGCAGTCCCCCGGGACAGCAAGAGACCCAGTACTTC. The V call is TRBV28, the J call TRBJ2-5; TRBD1 matches 7 bases. The ends lost 5 bases at V and 2 bases at J; junction bases unmatched: 5. Germline V gene lookup returns CDR1 MDHEN and CDR2 SYDVKM. This CDR3 has 14 amino acids.

This chain joins TRBV6-5 and TRBJ2-1; 9 bases match TRBD2. The germline V gene has CDR1 MNHEY and CDR2 SVGAGI. The CDR3 has 15 amino acids. The V and J ends lost 7 bases and 4 bases, in that order; junction bases with no gene match: 8. CDR3 amino acids: CASTYGLAGYNEQFF. CDR3 DNA: TGTGCCAGCACCTACGGTCTAGCGGGGTACAATGAGCAGTTCTTC.